This T cell receptor (beta chain) was identified during a study of blood T cell repertoires in COVID-19. Study background: PBMCs, B-cell-depleted T cells, or T cells were the source of the cDNA or gDNA that made up the material.

The cohort comprised adults aged about 18 to 90 years residing in approximately 25 US areas. All exposed participants met a person with COVID-19 within 2 weeks before entering the study. Trimming cost V 4 bases and J 4 bases; bases outside gene matches: 4. Germline CDR1 and CDR2: LGHNA and YNFKEQ. The CDR3 runs to 15 residues. Authors' analysis steps: Amplified reference gene primers provided the basis for estimating nucleated cell counts. Sequencing was performed with immunoSEQ multiplex PCR; in TCRdb, only in-frame clones are kept and a portion is missing. V, J and clone size are taken as reported in that table, and D and trimming were inferred from the DNA itself. The sample lists a few hundred thousand clones, roughly 84% occurring once.

The sample comprised PBMCs or T cells enriched from blood (not recorded which). The chain uses TRBV4-2 and TRBJ2-7, with 13 nucleotides matching TRBD2. The TCR sequence derives from a young woman who had been exposed to COVID-19. The CDR3 protein is CASSRGTSGIYEQYF. CDR3 DNA: TGTGCCAGCAGCCGGGGGACTAGCGGGATTTACGAGCAGTACTTC.